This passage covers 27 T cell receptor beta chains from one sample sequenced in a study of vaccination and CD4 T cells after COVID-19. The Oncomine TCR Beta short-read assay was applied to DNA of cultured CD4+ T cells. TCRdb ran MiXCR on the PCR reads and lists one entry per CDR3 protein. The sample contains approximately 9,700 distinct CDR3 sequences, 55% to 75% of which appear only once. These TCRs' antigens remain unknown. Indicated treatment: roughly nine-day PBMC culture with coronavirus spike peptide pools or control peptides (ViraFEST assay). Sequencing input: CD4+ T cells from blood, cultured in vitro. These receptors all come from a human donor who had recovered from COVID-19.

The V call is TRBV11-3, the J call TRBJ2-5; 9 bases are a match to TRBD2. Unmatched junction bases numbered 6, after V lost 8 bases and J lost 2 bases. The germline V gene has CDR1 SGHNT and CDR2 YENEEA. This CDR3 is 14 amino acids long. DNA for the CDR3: TGTGCCAGCGGGCGGGGGGGCCGACAAGAGACCCAGTACTTC. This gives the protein CASGRGGRQETQYF.

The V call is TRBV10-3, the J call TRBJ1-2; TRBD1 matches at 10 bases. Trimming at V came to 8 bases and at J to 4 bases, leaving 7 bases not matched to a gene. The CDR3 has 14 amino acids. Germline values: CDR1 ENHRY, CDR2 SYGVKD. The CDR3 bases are TGTGCCATCCGTCCCGGGACAGGGGTCTATGGCTACACCTTC. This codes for CAIRPGTGVYGYTF.

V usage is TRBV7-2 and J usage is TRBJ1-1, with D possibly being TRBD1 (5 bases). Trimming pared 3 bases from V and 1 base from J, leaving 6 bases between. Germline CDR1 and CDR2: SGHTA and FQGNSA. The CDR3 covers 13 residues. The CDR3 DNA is TGTGCCAGCAGCTTGACAGAGAACACTGAAGCTTTCTTT. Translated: CASSLTENTEAFF.

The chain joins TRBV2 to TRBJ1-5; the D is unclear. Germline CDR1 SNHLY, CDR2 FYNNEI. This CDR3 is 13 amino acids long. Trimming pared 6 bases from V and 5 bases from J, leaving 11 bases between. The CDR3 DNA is TGTGCCAGCAGATTTGCTGGGGATCAGCCCCAGCATTTT. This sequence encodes CASRFAGDQPQHF.

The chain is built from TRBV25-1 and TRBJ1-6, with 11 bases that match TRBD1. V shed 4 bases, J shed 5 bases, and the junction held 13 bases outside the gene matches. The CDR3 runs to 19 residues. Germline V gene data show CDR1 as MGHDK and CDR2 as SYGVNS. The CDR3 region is CASSADRGRGFTNNSPLHF. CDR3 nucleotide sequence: TGTGCCAGCAGTGCGGACAGGGGGCGCGGATTTACCAATAATTCACCCCTCCACTTT.

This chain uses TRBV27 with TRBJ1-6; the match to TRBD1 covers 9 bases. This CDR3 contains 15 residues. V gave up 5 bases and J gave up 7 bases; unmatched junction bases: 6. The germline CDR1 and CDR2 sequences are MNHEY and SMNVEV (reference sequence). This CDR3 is CASSLQGALNSPLHF. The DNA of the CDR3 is TGTGCCAGCAGTCTACAGGGGGCGTTGAATTCACCCCTCCACTTT.

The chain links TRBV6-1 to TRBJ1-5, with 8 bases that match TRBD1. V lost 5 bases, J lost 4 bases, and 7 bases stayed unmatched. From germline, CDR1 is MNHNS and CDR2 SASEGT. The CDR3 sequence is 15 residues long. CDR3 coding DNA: TGTGCCAGCAGTCCGACAGGGGAGTCGAATCAGCCCCAGCATTTT. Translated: CASSPTGESNQPQHF.

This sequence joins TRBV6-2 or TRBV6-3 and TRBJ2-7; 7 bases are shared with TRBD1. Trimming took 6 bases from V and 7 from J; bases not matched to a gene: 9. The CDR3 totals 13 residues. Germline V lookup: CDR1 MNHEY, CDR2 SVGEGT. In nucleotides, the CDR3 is TGTGCCAGCAGGGAACCCGCCAGGGGGGAGCAGTACTTC. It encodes CASREPARGEQYF.

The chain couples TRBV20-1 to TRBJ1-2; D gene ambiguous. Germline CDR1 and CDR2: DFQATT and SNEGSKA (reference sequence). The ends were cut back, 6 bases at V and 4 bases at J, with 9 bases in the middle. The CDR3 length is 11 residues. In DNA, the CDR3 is TGCAGTGCCCGAATGGGCTATGGCTACACCTTC. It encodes CSARMGYGYTF.

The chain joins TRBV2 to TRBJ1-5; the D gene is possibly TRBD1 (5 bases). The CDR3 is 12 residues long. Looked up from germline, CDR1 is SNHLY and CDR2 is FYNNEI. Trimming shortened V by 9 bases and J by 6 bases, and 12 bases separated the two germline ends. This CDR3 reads CASRGASQPQHF. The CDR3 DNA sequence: TGTGCCAGTAGAGGGGCGAGTCAGCCCCAGCATTTT.

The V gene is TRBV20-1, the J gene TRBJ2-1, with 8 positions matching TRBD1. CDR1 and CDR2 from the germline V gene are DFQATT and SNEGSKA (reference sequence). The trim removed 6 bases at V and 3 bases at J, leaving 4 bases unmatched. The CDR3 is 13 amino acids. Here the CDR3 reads CSARGQVYNEQFF. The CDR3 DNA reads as TGCAGTGCCAGGGGACAGGTCTACAATGAGCAGTTCTTC.

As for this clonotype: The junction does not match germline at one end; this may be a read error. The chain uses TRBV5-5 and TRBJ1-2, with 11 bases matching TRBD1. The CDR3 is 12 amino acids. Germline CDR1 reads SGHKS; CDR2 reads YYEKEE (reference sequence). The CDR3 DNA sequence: TGTGCCAGCAGCCTGGGACAGGGGGTTGAAGACTTC. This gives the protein CASSLGQGVEDF.

The CDR3 DNA reads TGTGCCAGCAGTTATCGGGGGAACACTGAAGCTTTCTTT. Translation gives CASSYRGNTEAFF. The V call is TRBV6-2 or TRBV6-3, the J call TRBJ1-1; no firm D call. Per the germline V gene, CDR1 is MNHEY and CDR2 is SVGEGT. This CDR3 has 13 amino acids. V lost 3 bases and J 1 base, leaving 6 bases between the germline ends.

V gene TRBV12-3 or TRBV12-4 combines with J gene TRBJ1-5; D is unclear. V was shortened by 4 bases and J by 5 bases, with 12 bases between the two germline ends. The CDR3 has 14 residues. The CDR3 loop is CASSWAGNHQPQHF. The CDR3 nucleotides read TGTGCCAGCAGTTGGGCAGGCAACCATCAGCCCCAGCATTTT.

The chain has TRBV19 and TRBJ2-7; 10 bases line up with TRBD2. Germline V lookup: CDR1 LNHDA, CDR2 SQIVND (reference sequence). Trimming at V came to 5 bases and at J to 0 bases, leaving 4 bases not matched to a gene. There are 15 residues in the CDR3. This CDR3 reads CASSLGLAASYEQYF. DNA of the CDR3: TGTGCCAGTAGTCTCGGACTAGCGGCCTCCTACGAGCAGTACTTC.

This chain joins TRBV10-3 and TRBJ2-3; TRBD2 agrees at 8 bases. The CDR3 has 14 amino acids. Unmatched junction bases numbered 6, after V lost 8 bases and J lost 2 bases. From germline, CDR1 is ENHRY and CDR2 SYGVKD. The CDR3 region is CAISPAGATDTQYF. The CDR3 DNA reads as TGTGCCATCTCCCCAGCGGGAGCCACAGATACGCAGTATTTT.

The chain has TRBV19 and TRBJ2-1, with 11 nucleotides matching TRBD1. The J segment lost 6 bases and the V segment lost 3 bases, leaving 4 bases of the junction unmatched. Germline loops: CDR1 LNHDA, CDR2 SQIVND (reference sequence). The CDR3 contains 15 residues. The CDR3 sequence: CASSIADRGRNEQFF. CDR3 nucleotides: TGTGCCAGTAGTATTGCGGACAGGGGGCGCAATGAGCAGTTCTTC.

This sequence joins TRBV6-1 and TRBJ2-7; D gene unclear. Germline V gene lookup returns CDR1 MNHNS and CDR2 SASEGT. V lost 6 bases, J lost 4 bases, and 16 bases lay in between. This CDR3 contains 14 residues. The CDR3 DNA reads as TGTGCCAGCAGCCCTATGGACCTTGGGTACGAGCAGTACTTC. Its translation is CASSPMDLGYEQYF.

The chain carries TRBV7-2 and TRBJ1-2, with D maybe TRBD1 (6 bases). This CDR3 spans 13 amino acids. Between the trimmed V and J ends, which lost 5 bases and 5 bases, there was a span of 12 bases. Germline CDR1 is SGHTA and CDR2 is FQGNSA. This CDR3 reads CASSLGGGYGYTF. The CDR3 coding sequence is TGTGCCAGCAGCCTAGGGGGGGGGTATGGCTACACCTTC.

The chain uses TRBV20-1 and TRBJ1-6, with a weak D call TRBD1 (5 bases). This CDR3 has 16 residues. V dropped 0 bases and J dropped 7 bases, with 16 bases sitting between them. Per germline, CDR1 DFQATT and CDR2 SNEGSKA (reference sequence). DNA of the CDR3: TGCAGTGCTAGAGAATCCAAGGGGACTAAGAATTCACCCCTCCACTTT. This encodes CSARESKGTKNSPLHF.

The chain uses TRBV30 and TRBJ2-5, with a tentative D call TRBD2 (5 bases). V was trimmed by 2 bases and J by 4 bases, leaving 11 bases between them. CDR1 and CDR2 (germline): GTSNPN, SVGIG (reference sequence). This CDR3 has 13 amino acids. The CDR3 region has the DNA TGTGCCTGGAGTCGAGTTGGAGGAGAGACCCAGTACTTC. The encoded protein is CAWSRVGGETQYF.

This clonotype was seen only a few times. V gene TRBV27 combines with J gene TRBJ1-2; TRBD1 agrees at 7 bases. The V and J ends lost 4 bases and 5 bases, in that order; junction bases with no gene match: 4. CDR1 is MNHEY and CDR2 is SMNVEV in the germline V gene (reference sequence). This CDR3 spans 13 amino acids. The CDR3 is CASSSDRTYGYTF. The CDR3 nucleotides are TGTGCCAGCAGTTCGGACAGGACATATGGCTACACCTTC.

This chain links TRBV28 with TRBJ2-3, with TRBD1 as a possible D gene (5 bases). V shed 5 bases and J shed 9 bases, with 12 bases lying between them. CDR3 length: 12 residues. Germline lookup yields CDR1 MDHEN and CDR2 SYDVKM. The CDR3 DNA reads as TGTGCCAGCAGTCCTAGACAGAGCACGCAGTATTTT. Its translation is CASSPRQSTQYF.

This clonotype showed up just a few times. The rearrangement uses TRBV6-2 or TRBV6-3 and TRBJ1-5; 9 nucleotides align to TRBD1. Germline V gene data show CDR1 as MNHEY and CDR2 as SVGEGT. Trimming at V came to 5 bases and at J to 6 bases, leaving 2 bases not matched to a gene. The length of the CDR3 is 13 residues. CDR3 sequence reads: CASSGDRAQPQHF. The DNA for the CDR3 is TGTGCCAGCAGTGGGGACAGGGCTCAGCCCCAGCATTTT.

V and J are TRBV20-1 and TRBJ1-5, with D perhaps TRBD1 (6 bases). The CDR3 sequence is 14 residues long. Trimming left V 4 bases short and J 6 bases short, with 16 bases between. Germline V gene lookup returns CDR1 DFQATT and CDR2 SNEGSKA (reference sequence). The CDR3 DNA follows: TGCAGTGCTAACTTAGGGGGGCGCGGTCAGCCCCAGCATTTT. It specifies CSANLGGRGQPQHF.

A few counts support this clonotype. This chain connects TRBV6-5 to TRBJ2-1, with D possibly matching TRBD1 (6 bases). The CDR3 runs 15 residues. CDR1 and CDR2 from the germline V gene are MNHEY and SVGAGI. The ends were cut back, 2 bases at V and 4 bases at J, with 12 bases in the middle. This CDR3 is CASSYETGLYNEQFF. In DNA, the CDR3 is TGTGCCAGCAGTTACGAGACAGGTTTATACAATGAGCAGTTCTTC.

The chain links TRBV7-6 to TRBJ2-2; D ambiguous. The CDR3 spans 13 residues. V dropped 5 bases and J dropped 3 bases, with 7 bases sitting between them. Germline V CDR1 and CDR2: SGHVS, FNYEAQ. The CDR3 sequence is CASSPRYTGELFF. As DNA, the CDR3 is TGTGCCAGCAGCCCTCGGTACACCGGGGAGCTGTTTTTT.